Listed below are T cell receptor beta chains from one sample, sequenced in a study of blood T cell repertoires in COVID-19. Method: immunoSEQ multiplex PCR; TCRdb's copy keeps in-frame clones and lacks some. This sample carries some 200,000 clones, approximately 85% of them seen once, and the ten largest clones take approximately 5%. Sequenced: peripheral blood. These receptors were collected from an older woman with COVID-19, enrolled during active disease. Each CDR3 is given with its conserved first and last residue. D genes are given only for firm matches. Some rows mark clone size as missing; the rest say once, few, many or name a class of expanded clone.

v_call: TRBV5-1
clone_size: -
d_call: -
j_call: TRBJ1-3
cdr3_nt: TGCGCCAGCAGCATGGACAGACCCTCTGGAAACACCATATATTTT
cdr3_aa: CASSMDRPSGNTIYF

v_call: TRBV3-1/TRBV3-2
clone_size: -
d_call: -
j_call: TRBJ1-2
cdr3_nt: TGTGCCAGCAGCCAACCTAAGAACCCTACAGGGAGCACCTTC
cdr3_aa: CASSQPKNPTGSTF

v_call: TRBV7-2
clone_size: -
d_call: TRBD1
j_call: TRBJ2-1
cdr3_nt: TGTGCCAGCAGCTGGGACAGGGGGCTGTACAATGAGCAGTTCTTC
cdr3_aa: CASSWDRGLYNEQFF

v_call: TRBV9
clone_size: once
d_call: TRBD1
j_call: TRBJ2-7
cdr3_nt: TGTGCCAGCAGCGTAACGACAGGGGGTTTGTACGAGCAGTACTTC
cdr3_aa: CASSVTTGGLYEQYF

v_call: TRBV5-4
clone_size: -
d_call: TRBD2
j_call: TRBJ2-2
cdr3_nt: TGTGCCAGCCGGGAGGGTGCGAACACCGGGGAGCTGTTTTTT
cdr3_aa: CASREGANTGELFF

v_call: TRBV5-1
clone_size: -
d_call: -
j_call: TRBJ2-1
cdr3_nt: TGCGCCAGCAGCCCAGCGCAAGACAGACCCAATGAGCAGTTCTTC
cdr3_aa: CASSPAQDRPNEQFF

v_call: TRBV21-1
clone_size: -
d_call: -
j_call: TRBJ2-7
cdr3_nt: TGTGCCAGCAGCAACAACGACGGGACAGGGAGAGACGAGCAGTACTTC
cdr3_aa: CASSNNDGTGRDEQYF

v_call: TRBV5-1
clone_size: -
d_call: TRBD1
j_call: TRBJ1-1
cdr3_nt: TGCGCCAGCAACAGGAGAGGAGGGGGCTGGACTGAAGCTTTCTTT
cdr3_aa: CASNRRGGGWTEAFF

v_call: TRBV7-2
clone_size: once
d_call: -
j_call: TRBJ1-3
cdr3_nt: TGTGCCAGCAGCTTAGACACCGGGGGTCGGTATGGAAACACCATATATTTT
cdr3_aa: CASSLDTGGRYGNTIYF

v_call: TRBV7-8
clone_size: -
d_call: -
j_call: TRBJ1-5
cdr3_nt: TGTGCCAGCAGCTTAAGGGGGGGTCAGCCCCAGCATTTT
cdr3_aa: CASSLRGGQPQHF

v_call: TRBV2
clone_size: -
d_call: TRBD1
j_call: TRBJ1-6
cdr3_nt: TGTGCCAGCAGTCAGGACAGGGGAAGGGGATCACCCCTCCACTTT
cdr3_aa: CASSQDRGRGSPLHF

v_call: TRBV5-1
clone_size: once
d_call: -
j_call: TRBJ1-3
cdr3_nt: TGCGCCAGCAGCTTAGGGGGTAGTGGTGGAAACACCATATATTTT
cdr3_aa: CASSLGGSGGNTIYF

v_call: TRBV6-2/TRBV6-3
clone_size: -
d_call: -
j_call: TRBJ1-2
cdr3_nt: TGTGCCAGCAGTGCAACAGGGACGTTCTCGAGGGGCTACACCTTC
cdr3_aa: CASSATGTFSRGYTF

v_call: TRBV6-5
clone_size: -
d_call: TRBD1
j_call: TRBJ1-5
cdr3_nt: TGTGCCAGCAGGAAACAGGGGTTCGGGGGGCCCCAGCATTTT
cdr3_aa: CASRKQGFGGPQHF

v_call: TRBV6-5
clone_size: -
d_call: TRBD2
j_call: TRBJ2-3
cdr3_nt: TGTGCCACCCTAGCGGGAAGGTTAGATACGCAGTATTTT
cdr3_aa: CATLAGRLDTQYF

v_call: TRBV28
clone_size: -
d_call: TRBD1
j_call: TRBJ1-1
cdr3_nt: TGTGCCAGCAGTTTATGGGGGGGACAGATTGAAGCTTTCTTT
cdr3_aa: CASSLWGGQIEAFF

v_call: TRBV19
clone_size: -
d_call: -
j_call: TRBJ1-1
cdr3_nt: TGTGCCAGTAGTATTATCACAGGGAACACTGAAGCTTTCTTT
cdr3_aa: CASSIITGNTEAFF

v_call: TRBV18
clone_size: once
d_call: TRBD1
j_call: TRBJ2-7
cdr3_nt: TGTGCCAGCTCACCCCGACAGGGGGCGTACTACGAGCAGTACTTC
cdr3_aa: CASSPRQGAYYEQYF

v_call: TRBV27
clone_size: -
d_call: -
j_call: TRBJ1-5
cdr3_nt: TGTGCCAGCAGATCCGACAGATTTAGCAATCAGCCCCAGCATTTT
cdr3_aa: CASRSDRFSNQPQHF

v_call: TRBV24-1
clone_size: -
d_call: TRBD2
j_call: TRBJ2-7
cdr3_nt: TGTGCCACCAGTGATTCTAAGGGGAATAGCGGGAATACCTACGAGCAGTACTTC
cdr3_aa: CATSDSKGNSGNTYEQYF

v_call: TRBV5-1
clone_size: -
d_call: -
j_call: TRBJ2-1
cdr3_nt: TGCGCCAGCAGCTTAGGAGGCGATGAGCAGTTCTTC
cdr3_aa: CASSLGGDEQFF

v_call: TRBV30
clone_size: -
d_call: -
j_call: TRBJ1-5
cdr3_nt: TGTGCCTGGAGTGTAGGCGGCGGTAATCAGCCCCAGCATTTT
cdr3_aa: CAWSVGGGNQPQHF